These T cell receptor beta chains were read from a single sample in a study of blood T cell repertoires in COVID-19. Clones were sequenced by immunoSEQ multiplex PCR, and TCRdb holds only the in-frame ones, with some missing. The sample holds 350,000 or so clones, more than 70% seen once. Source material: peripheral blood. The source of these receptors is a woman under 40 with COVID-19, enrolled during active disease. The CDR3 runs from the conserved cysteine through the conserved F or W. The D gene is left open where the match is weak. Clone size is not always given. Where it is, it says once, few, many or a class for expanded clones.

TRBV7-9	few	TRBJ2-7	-	CASSLGDGGAYEQYF	TGTGCCAGCAGCTTAGGGGACGGCGGGGCCTACGAGCAGTACTTC
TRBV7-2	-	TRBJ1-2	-	CASSPFGKGYTF	TGTGCCAGCAGCCCCTTCGGGAAGGGCTACACCTTC
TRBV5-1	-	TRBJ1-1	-	CASSLRAGGSSEAFF	TGCGCCAGCAGCCTCCGGGCCGGGGGGTCCTCTGAAGCTTTCTTT
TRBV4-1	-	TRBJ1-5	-	CASSQDIGGAGAGPQHF	TGCGCCAGCAGCCAAGATATTGGGGGAGCGGGTGCGGGGCCCCAGCATTTT
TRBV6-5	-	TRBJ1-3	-	CASSPDGRKNTIYF	TGTGCCAGCAGTCCGGACGGGAGAAAGAACACCATATATTTT
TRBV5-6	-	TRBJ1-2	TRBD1	CASSFRRDRAYGYTF	TGTGCCAGCAGCTTCCGGCGGGACAGGGCGTATGGCTACACCTTC
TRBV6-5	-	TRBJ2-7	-	CASRRGNSYEQYF	TGTGCCAGCAGGCGCGGAAACTCCTACGAGCAGTACTTC
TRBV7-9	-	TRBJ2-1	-	CASSYRVGEQFF	TGTGCCAGCAGCTACAGGGTCGGCGAGCAGTTCTTC
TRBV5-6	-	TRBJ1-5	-	CASSLLSDRTNQPQHF	TGTGCCAGCAGCTTGCTCAGTGACAGAACCAATCAGCCCCAGCATTTT
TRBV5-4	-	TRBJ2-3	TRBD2	CASSTLAGGSTDTQYF	TGTGCCAGCAGCACCTTAGCGGGAGGAAGCACAGATACGCAGTATTTT
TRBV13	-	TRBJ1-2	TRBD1	CASSTTGIYGYTF	TGTGCCAGCAGCACGACAGGGATCTATGGCTACACCTTC